This is a list of T cell receptor beta chains from one sample in a study of T cell clusters in autoimmune cytopenias. One entry per CDR3 protein, without DNA, is what TCRdb gives after re-calling the multiplex PCR reads. The sample data list thousands of distinct CDR3 sequences. In addition, the sample was reused for a study of T cell repertoires in aging, cancer and after chemotherapy.

Sequenced input: peripheral blood. Source of these receptors: a human donor with an autoimmune cytopenia or autoimmune hepatitis (not recorded which). The CDR3 runs from the conserved cysteine through the conserved F or W. Clone size is stated in some rows and not others, as once, few, many or a class when expanded.

CDR3aa: CASSLARDSYGYTF; abundance: medium-sized; v_gene: TRBV5-4; j_gene: TRBJ1-2; len: 14
CDR3aa: CSARAGGDWYQETQYF; abundance: NA; v_gene: TRBV20-1; j_gene: TRBJ2-5; len: 16
CDR3aa: CASSLEGMASLAKNIQYF; abundance: NA; v_gene: TRBV5-5; j_gene: TRBJ2-4; len: 18
CDR3aa: CASRLSGAPPYEQYF; abundance: NA; v_gene: TRBV27; j_gene: TRBJ2-7; len: 15
CDR3aa: CASSQAPDWQYEQYF; abundance: NA; v_gene: TRBV4-1; j_gene: TRBJ2-7; len: 15
CDR3aa: CASSPGTGPDTQYF; abundance: NA; v_gene: TRBV6-2/TRBV6-3; j_gene: TRBJ2-3; len: 14
CDR3aa: CASSRSGTEAFF; abundance: NA; v_gene: TRBV6-1; j_gene: TRBJ1-1; len: 12
CDR3aa: CASRSWDGLAYGYTF; abundance: medium-sized; v_gene: TRBV6-5; j_gene: TRBJ1-2; len: 15
CDR3aa: CASSQLVGTTQFF; abundance: NA; v_gene: TRBV14; j_gene: TRBJ2-1; len: 13
CDR3aa: CASSTGGSGELFF; abundance: NA; v_gene: TRBV13; j_gene: TRBJ2-2; len: 13
CDR3aa: CASTLDPNYNEQFF; abundance: medium-sized; v_gene: TRBV7-6; j_gene: TRBJ2-1; len: 14
CDR3aa: CASSPGLVGVFVGELFF; abundance: NA; v_gene: TRBV27; j_gene: TRBJ2-2; len: 17
CDR3aa: CASSQDGETQYF; abundance: NA; v_gene: TRBV7-9; j_gene: TRBJ2-5; len: 12
CDR3aa: CASSHPSRYTEAFF; abundance: NA; v_gene: TRBV7-9; j_gene: TRBJ1-1; len: 14
CDR3aa: CASSITPIGAGEKLFF; abundance: NA; v_gene: TRBV5-1; j_gene: TRBJ1-4; len: 16
CDR3aa: CASRNDGQNTGELFF; abundance: NA; v_gene: TRBV2; j_gene: TRBJ2-2; len: 15
CDR3aa: CASSLTGSEGFYGYTF; abundance: NA; v_gene: TRBV27; j_gene: TRBJ1-2; len: 16
CDR3aa: CASSLRAGTDTQYF; abundance: NA; v_gene: TRBV5-1; j_gene: TRBJ2-3; len: 14
CDR3aa: CATSAGLAGHNEQFF; abundance: NA; v_gene: TRBV24-1; j_gene: TRBJ2-1; len: 15
CDR3aa: CASSFRTSGLGEQFF; abundance: NA; v_gene: TRBV11-3; j_gene: TRBJ2-1; len: 15
CDR3aa: CASSRGPGGRVNTEAFF; abundance: NA; v_gene: TRBV25-1; j_gene: TRBJ1-1; len: 17
CDR3aa: CSASWQGTGNTIYF; abundance: NA; v_gene: TRBV20-1; j_gene: TRBJ1-3; len: 14
CDR3aa: CASSLQTSITETQYF; abundance: NA; v_gene: TRBV7-9; j_gene: TRBJ2-5; len: 15
CDR3aa: CASSFAATYEQYF; abundance: medium-sized; v_gene: TRBV7-3; j_gene: TRBJ2-7; len: 13
CDR3aa: CASTGGPTYNEQFF; abundance: medium-sized; v_gene: TRBV6-5; j_gene: TRBJ2-1; len: 14
CDR3aa: CASSPGPNEAFF; abundance: NA; v_gene: TRBV10-1; j_gene: TRBJ1-1; len: 12
CDR3aa: CASSRQVQETQYF; abundance: NA; v_gene: TRBV12-3/TRBV12-4; j_gene: TRBJ2-5; len: 13
CDR3aa: CASSIQGAGETQYF; abundance: NA; v_gene: TRBV5-1; j_gene: TRBJ2-5; len: 14
CDR3aa: CAVRQKNQPQHF; abundance: NA; v_gene: TRBV19; j_gene: TRBJ1-5; len: 12
CDR3aa: CASSLMTGTNTGELFF; abundance: NA; v_gene: TRBV7-6; j_gene: TRBJ2-2; len: 16
CDR3aa: CSVDRGSGTEAFF; abundance: medium-sized; v_gene: TRBV29-1; j_gene: TRBJ1-1; len: 13
CDR3aa: CASSLRRQALDRGELETQYF; abundance: NA; v_gene: TRBV28; j_gene: TRBJ2-5; len: 20
CDR3aa: CASSLFGGSPSYNEQFF; abundance: NA; v_gene: TRBV12-3/TRBV12-4; j_gene: TRBJ2-1; len: 17
CDR3aa: CASSVTGHPTGELFF; abundance: NA; v_gene: TRBV9; j_gene: TRBJ2-2; len: 15
CDR3aa: CASRLTGGNSPLHF; abundance: NA; v_gene: TRBV12-3/TRBV12-4; j_gene: TRBJ1-6; len: 14
CDR3aa: CASKDPGSYGYTF; abundance: NA; v_gene: TRBV10-2; j_gene: TRBJ1-2; len: 13
CDR3aa: CASSFSNYGYTF; abundance: NA; v_gene: TRBV11-2; j_gene: TRBJ1-2; len: 12
CDR3aa: CSAPGVNTEAFF; abundance: NA; v_gene: TRBV20-1; j_gene: TRBJ1-1; len: 12
CDR3aa: CASSRGGFSGELFF; abundance: NA; v_gene: TRBV12-3/TRBV12-4; j_gene: TRBJ2-2; len: 14